The next 24 T cell receptor beta chains were all read from a single sample in a study of OX40 agonist ivuxolimab in advanced cancers. Profiled with immunoSEQ multiplex PCR; TCRdb holds only in-frame clones, not every one. The data show 40,000 to 55,000 clones, around four fifths seen once. Specimen: CD4+ or CD8+ T cells sorted from blood, collected in a trial of the OX40 agonist ivuxolimab. All receptors derive from an adult with an advanced solid tumor such as melanoma, head and neck, liver or kidney cancer.

J is TRBJ2-1 and V is TRBV12-5, with 11 positions matching TRBD2. The V and J ends lost 1 base and 7 bases, in that order; junction bases with no gene match: 9. Germline CDR1 reads LGHNT; CDR2 reads FRNRAP. The CDR3 contains 17 residues. CDR3 coding DNA: TGTGCTAGTGGTTTGGCACCTCGACTAGCGGGGTTTAATGAGCAGTTCTTC. It translates to CASGLAPRLAGFNEQFF.

Details on this clone: The CDR3 does not end in the conserved phenylalanine or tryptophan, so this is likely a read error. The limits of the CDR3 on the DNA are not certain, so only TCRdb's listed CDR3 is given. The chain carries TRBV23-1 and TRBJ2-7; TRBD2 reflects the table's D call only, with no check against the DNA. TRBV23-1 is marked as an open reading frame, function uncertain. The CDR3 adds up to 12 amino acids, both ends counted. The CDR3 spells CASSKGRETSSK.

The chain combines TRBV6-4 with TRBJ2-3, with D maybe TRBD2 (6 bases). The germline gives CDR1 MRHNA, CDR2 SNTAGT. This CDR3 spans 13 amino acids. V shed 4 bases and J shed 6 bases, with 11 bases lying between them. The DNA for the CDR3 is TGTGCCAGCAGTGCGACTAGATTGGATACGCAGTATTTT. Translated: CASSATRLDTQYF.

The gene calls are TRBV7-9 and TRBJ2-1; 11 bases are shared with TRBD2. Germline assignment: CDR1 SEHNR and CDR2 FQNEAQ (reference sequence). The CDR3 has 17 residues. Unmatched junction bases numbered 10, after V lost 0 bases and J lost 9 bases. CDR3 nucleotides: TGTGCCAGCAGCTTAGCTCTAGCGGGACTAGCGGTGAGTGAGCAGTTCTTC. This translates into CASSLALAGLAVSEQFF.

The gene calls are TRBV5-6 and TRBJ2-7; the D is unclear. This CDR3 is 15 amino acids long. The V and J ends lost 6 bases and 0 bases respectively, with 16 bases between them. The germline CDR1 and CDR2 sequences are SGHDT and YYEEEE. As DNA, the CDR3 is TGTGCCAGCACCACCCCGGCAGGTAGCTCCTACGAGCAGTACTTC. This sequence encodes CASTTPAGSSYEQYF.

This clone was seen once. The rearrangement uses TRBV2 and TRBJ2-7, with D possibly TRBD1 on 7 matching bases. Trimming removed 4 bases from V and 6 bases from J, with 19 bases in between. CDR3 length equals 15 residues. The germline V gene encodes CDR1 SNHLY and CDR2 FYNNEI. CDR3 sequence: CASSVGGGTAFEQYF. CDR3 nucleotides: TGTGCCAGCAGTGTGGGGGGCGGGACAGCGTTCGAGCAGTACTTC.

The chain joins TRBV28 to TRBJ1-2; D gene unclear. Germline V gene data show CDR1 as MDHEN and CDR2 as SYDVKM. CDR3 length: 12 residues. Trimming removed 6 bases from V and 7 bases from J, with 12 bases in between. CDR3 sequence reads: CASSPSVGGYTF. CDR3 DNA: TGTGCCAGCAGCCCTTCGGTGGGTGGCTACACCTTC.

The chain carries TRBV18 and TRBJ1-2; D is possibly TRBD1 (5 bases). In germline, CDR1 is KGHSH, CDR2 LQKENI. CDR3 length equals 16 residues. Trimming removed 1 base from V and 6 bases from J, with 18 bases in between. In nucleotides, the CDR3 is TGTGCCAGCTCACCACTTCCAAGTCAGGGAATTGATGGCTACACCTTC. Translated: CASSPLPSQGIDGYTF.

The chain combines TRBV10-3 with TRBJ1-1; D remains unclear. The CDR3 has 12 residues. From germline, CDR1 is ENHRY and CDR2 SYGVKD. V was clipped by 6 bases and J by 0 bases, with 5 bases between them. CDR3 in DNA: TGTGCCATCAGGGGTTTGAACACTGAAGCTTTCTTT. It yields the protein CAIRGLNTEAFF.

This chain uses TRBV28 with TRBJ2-1, with 10 bases fitting TRBD2. The CDR3 runs to 15 residues. Germline lookup yields CDR1 MDHEN and CDR2 SYDVKM. V lost 6 bases, J lost 3 bases, and 5 bases stayed unmatched. Written as DNA, the CDR3 is TGTGCCAGCAGCATACTAGCGGGGCGCTACAATGAGCAGTTCTTC. This encodes CASSILAGRYNEQFF.

The rearrangement joins TRBV7-3 to TRBJ1-2; maybe TRBD1 (6 bases). Germline loops: CDR1 SGHTA, CDR2 FQGTGA. Trimming pared 5 bases from V and 1 base from J, leaving 11 bases between. The CDR3 has 14 amino acids. The CDR3 is CASSRDRNNYGYTF. The CDR3 coding sequence is TGTGCCAGCAGCCGAGACAGGAATAACTATGGCTACACCTTC. Using reference TRBV7-3 and TRBJ1-2 for the parts outside the CDR3, the full variable domain is GAGVSQTPSNKVTEKGKYVELRCDPISGHTALYWYRQSLGQGPEFLIYFQGTGAADDSGLPNDRFFAVRPEGSVSTLKIQRTERGDSAVYLCASSRDRNNYGYTFGSGTRLTVV.

The J gene is TRBJ2-1, the V gene TRBV7-9; TRBD2 agrees at 14 bases. This CDR3 is built from 19 residues. V was clipped by 6 bases and J by 4 bases; unmatched bases: 14. Germline-derived CDR1 and CDR2 are SEHNR and FQNEAQ (reference sequence). CDR3 DNA sequence: TGTGCCAGCAGGGTAGGGACTAGCGGGGGCCAAGTAGGGTACAATGAGCAGTTCTTC. It is translated as CASRVGTSGGQVGYNEQFF. The complete variable domain, with remaining parts taken from reference TRBV7-9 and TRBJ2-1, reads DTGVSQNPRHKITKRGQNVTFRCDPISEHNRLYWYRQTLGQGPEFLTYFQNEAQLEKSRLLSDRFSAERPKGSFSTLEIQRTEQGDSAMYLCASRVGTSGGQVGYNEQFFGPGTRLTVL.

The V gene is TRBV28, the J gene TRBJ2-3; D ambiguous. The CDR3 sequence is 14 residues long. Between the trimmed V and J ends, which lost 5 bases and 0 bases, there was a span of 9 bases. CDR1 is MDHEN, CDR2 SYDVKM, per germline. The CDR3: CASSLPGSTDTQYF. The CDR3 DNA is TGTGCCAGCAGTCTCCCCGGGAGCACAGATACGCAGTATTTT.

V gene TRBV29-1 combines with J gene TRBJ2-3; 9 bases fit TRBD1. The CDR3 is 14 amino acids. The germline gives CDR1 SQVTM, CDR2 ANQGSEA. J gave up 4 bases and V 6 bases, and 8 bases lay outside the gene matches. The chain's CDR3 is CSVLQGAWADTQYF. DNA for the CDR3: TGCAGCGTCTTACAGGGGGCTTGGGCAGATACGCAGTATTTT.

V and J are TRBV29-1 and TRBJ2-7; D is uncertain. CDR3 size: 11 residues. Germline assignment: CDR1 SQVTM and CDR2 ANQGSEA. V lost 4 bases, J lost 3 bases, and 7 bases lay in between. Here the CDR3 DNA reads TGCAGCGTTGTCCTGAGCTACGAGCAGTACTTC. Translated, it gives CSVVLSYEQYF.

The chain recombines TRBV2 with TRBJ2-3; the match to TRBD1 covers 8 bases. With V trimmed by 4 bases and J by 5 bases, 5 bases remained unmatched. The CDR3 sequence is 14 residues long. Germline V gene data show CDR1 as SNHLY and CDR2 as FYNNEI. The CDR3 DNA reads as TGTGCCAGCAGTGCAGGGGGCGCAGAAGATACGCAGTATTTT. It codes for CASSAGGAEDTQYF.

The chain has TRBV5-6 and TRBJ2-5, with a tentative D call TRBD2 (6 bases). This CDR3 contains 15 residues. V lost 2 bases, J lost 5 bases, and 16 bases lay in between. Germline values: CDR1 SGHDT, CDR2 YYEEEE. The chain's CDR3 is CASSFGGPGGETQYF. CDR3 DNA: TGTGCCAGCAGCTTTGGAGGTCCAGGAGGGGAGACCCAGTACTTC. The complete variable domain, with remaining parts taken from reference TRBV5-6 and TRBJ2-5, reads DAGVTQSPTHLIKTRGQQVTLRCSPKSGHDTVSWYQQALGQGPQFIFQYYEEEERQRGNFPDRFSGHQFPNYSSELNVNALLLGDSALYLCASSFGGPGGETQYFGPGTRLLVL.

The J gene is TRBJ1-2, the V gene TRBV5-4, with TRBD1 identical over 9 bases. J lost 3 bases, V lost 3 bases, and 3 bases had no gene match. This CDR3 contains 14 residues. The germline V gene has CDR1 SGHNT and CDR2 YYREEE (reference sequence). CDR3 sequence (DNA): TGTGCCAGCAGCTCGGGGGACAGGGACTATGGCTACACCTTC. It specifies CASSSGDRDYGYTF.

This chain joins TRBV6-5 and TRBJ1-2; TRBD1 might be the D (6 bases). The V end was cut by 10 bases, the J end by 0 bases, with 15 bases between. Per germline, CDR1 MNHEY and CDR2 SVGAGI. This CDR3 spans 14 amino acids. The DNA of the CDR3 is TGTGCCACCACTCTGGGGGCCGCTAACTATGGCTACACCTTC. The encoded protein is CATTLGAANYGYTF.

This clone appeared a single time. The rearrangement links TRBV28 to TRBJ2-3, with TRBD1 matching over 7 bases. This CDR3 has 15 residues. Germline V gene sequence: CDR1 MDHEN, CDR2 SYDVKM. V shed 8 bases, J shed 6 bases, and the junction held 14 bases outside the gene matches. The CDR3 DNA follows: TGTGCCAGCGGCGGACAGGCCCTGCAGGGGGATACGCAGTATTTT. Translation: CASGGQALQGDTQYF.

The chain is built from TRBV9 and TRBJ1-4, with TRBD1 identical over 9 bases. CDR3 size: 15 residues. J gave up 11 bases and V 4 bases, and 12 bases lay outside the gene matches. CDR1 and CDR2 from the germline V gene are SGDLS and YYNGEE. CDR3 residues: CASSPRDREVEKLFF. DNA of the CDR3: TGTGCCAGCAGCCCCCGGGACAGGGAAGTAGAGAAACTGTTTTTT. Supplemented by reference TRBV9 and TRBJ1-4, the full variable domain reads DSGVTQTPKHLITATGQRVTLRCSPRSGDLSVYWYQQSLDQGLQFLIQYYNGEERAKGNILERFSAQQFPDLHSELNLSSLELGDSALYFCASSPRDREVEKLFFGSGTQLSVL.

In this sample, this clone turned up once. The V call is TRBV9, the J call TRBJ2-5; D unresolved. The V gene's germline CDR1 is SGDLS and CDR2 YYNGEE. The CDR3 extends over 19 amino acids. Trimming took off 0 bases at V and 1 base at J, with 22 bases between the two ends. The CDR3 nucleotides are TGTGCCAGCAGCGTAGCTACGCTTGGCGGTACCACCGTCCAAGAGACCCAGTACTTC. Translated: CASSVATLGGTTVQETQYF.

The V and J genes are TRBV25-1 and TRBJ2-5; 7 positions match TRBD1. The CDR3 is 16 amino acids. V shed 6 bases, J shed 3 bases, and the junction held 13 bases outside the gene matches. Germline CDR1 is MGHDK and CDR2 is SYGVNS. The CDR3 nucleotides are TGTGCCAGCAGCCTGCGAATGGGACAGACCGAAGAGACCCAGTACTTC. Its protein product is CASSLRMGQTEETQYF.

This sequence joins TRBV5-1 and TRBJ1-1; a weak D match, TRBD1 (5 bases). The CDR3 consists of 14 residues. From germline, CDR1 is SGHRS and CDR2 YFSETQ. V lost 1 base, J lost 7 bases, and 14 bases lay in between. CDR3 loop: CASSLSAGYGEAFF. The CDR3 DNA sequence: TGCGCCAGCAGCTTGAGTGCAGGGTATGGTGAAGCTTTCTTT.